This T cell receptor (beta chain) was identified during a study of OX40 agonist ivuxolimab in advanced cancers. Study-level background: With a range of roughly 20 to 80, age averaged approximately 60 years, and around 83% were male. Study-level results: There was clonal expansion of CD4+ and CD8+ blood T cells by week 6 at 0.1 to 3.0 mg/kg. The study found that CD8+ T cells averaged more expanded clones than CD4+.

V was cut by 4 bases and J by 5 bases, with 12 bases left in between. Germline lookup yields CDR1 SNHLY and CDR2 FYNNEI. CDR3 length: 14 residues. Concerning this clone itself: As yet, its antigen is unknown.

TCRdb's table, derived via immunoSEQ multiplex PCR, lists solely in-frame clones and lacks some. The data show tens of thousands of clones, 75% to 90% seen once. Sequenced here: CD4+ or CD8+ T cells sorted from blood, sampled in a trial of the OX40 agonist ivuxolimab. This receptor was obtained from an adult with an advanced solid tumor such as melanoma, head and neck, liver or kidney cancer. The rearrangement uses TRBV2 and TRBJ1-5; D is unclear. The CDR3: CASSVINRDQPQHF. The CDR3 nucleotides read TGTGCCAGCAGTGTGATAAATCGGGATCAGCCCCAGCATTTT. The whole variable domain, filled in from reference TRBV2 and TRBJ1-5, reads EPEVTQTPSHQVTQMGQEVILRCVPISNHLYFYWYRQILGQKVEFLVSFYNNEISEKSEIFDDQFSVERPDGSNFTLKIRSTKLEDSAMYFCASSVINRDQPQHFGDGTRLSIL.